This T cell receptor beta chain was retrieved from a study of T cell responses to AZD1222 COVID-19 vaccine. Libraries were prepared by immunoSEQ multiplex PCR; TCRdb keeps only in-frame clonotypes and omits some of them. The sample has about 70,000 clones, roughly 89% seen once. V was shortened by 4 bases and J by 6 bases, with 15 bases between the two germline ends. This CDR3 has 15 residues. Germline loops: CDR1 MDHEN, CDR2 SYDVKM. This TCR was recovered from an adult in good health. The genes are TRBV28 and TRBJ1-4; a weak D match, TRBD1 (5 bases). The sequencing here drew on peripheral blood, taken on day 0 of AZD1222 vaccination. The chain's CDR3 is CASSSPGGVYEKLFF. The DNA for the CDR3 is TGTGCCAGCAGTTCCCCGGGGGGGGTATATGAAAAACTGTTTTTT.